The clone carrying this T cell receptor (beta chain) was observed a handful of times. What it recognizes is unknown. The record originates from a study of beta chain features in type 1 diabetes. Study findings and constraints: Any PCR bias toward short templates would affect both groups alike. TCRB CDR3 length was moderately but significantly reduced in all four CD4+ subsets of Type 1 diabetes patients.

Germline V lookup: CDR1 SQVTM, CDR2 ANQGSEA. Trimming removed 5 bases from V and 0 bases from J; junction bases left unmatched: 10. The CDR3 has 16 amino acids. The whole isolated RNA underwent reverse transcription, so sequencing captured expressed TCRB transcripts. Profiled with immunoSEQ multiplex PCR; TCRdb holds only in-frame clones, not every one. Of 140,000 or so clones listed, about 13% are singletons. Source material: central memory CD4+ T cells from blood. The chain links TRBV29-1 to TRBJ2-3; the match to TRBD2 covers 8 bases. The receptor was isolated from a man aged 18 to 29 with type 1 diabetes. This CDR3 is CSVLNPAGASTDTQYF. CDR3 nucleotides: TGCAGCGTTCTAAACCCAGCGGGGGCCAGCACAGATACGCAGTATTTT.